This entry is about one T cell receptor (beta chain). The antigen is undetermined. This table comes from immunoSEQ multiplex PCR, and its TCRdb copy is limited to in-frame clones, with some not included. The sample holds about 60,000 clones, roughly 90% seen once. The data belong to a study of PD-1 blockade in classical Hodgkin lymphoma. General study findings and limits: In newly diagnosed patients, baseline TCR diversity was reportedly below that of healthy donors.

Each and every patient relapsed after autologous stem cell transplantation, and patients got differing brentuximab vedotin exposure. This CDR3 is built from 14 residues. CDR1 and CDR2 from the germline V gene are SNHLY and FYNNEI. The germline V and J ends were trimmed by 3 bases and 2 bases, with 7 bases remaining between them. This clonotype originated in a human donor with classical Hodgkin lymphoma. The specimen comprised peripheral blood mononuclear cells (PBMCs), sampled at baseline. The chain is built from TRBV2 and TRBJ1-4; D uncertain. The CDR3 nucleotides read TGTGCCAGCAGTGAGGGTCGGACTAATGAAAAACTGTTTTTT. Residues: CASSEGRTNEKLFF.